This T cell receptor (beta chain) was recovered during a study of T cells in Graves' hyperthyroidism and ophthalmopathy. This clonotype was recorded at least ten times. Its specificity is unknown. Study-wide points: The model anticipated ophthalmopathy a median about six months pre-onset. Most thyroid clonotypes expanded above 0.001 appeared in blood too.

TCR beta CDR3 regions were amplified from RNA. Researchers ran a first-round RT-PCR on the TCR CDR3 using the HTBI primer set. TCRdb analysed the multiplex PCR reads with MiXCR anew, one entry per CDR3 protein. The sample has roughly 570,000 distinct CDR3 sequences; just over 45% are singletons. Uncontrolled infection, other autoimmune disease, pregnancy or lactation excluded patients. Germline V lookup: CDR1 DFQATT, CDR2 SNEGSKA (reference sequence). V was pared by 1 base and J by 2 bases, with 20 bases between. This CDR3 comprises 17 residues. The sample was peripheral blood or thyroid tissue (not recorded which). The sequence was obtained from a woman aged 18-35 years with Graves' hyperthyroidism. The V and J genes are TRBV20-1 and TRBJ1-2, with no clear D. CDR3 nucleotides: TGCAGTGCTAGAGGGCGTTGTCCGAAAACCACGAACTATGGCTACACCTTC. It translates to CSARGRCPKTTNYGYTF.